This T cell receptor (beta chain) is from a study of Tregs in tolerant kidney transplant recipients. Study summary: A 3-day belatacept mixed lymphocyte reaction, sometimes plus 5-day graft donor restimulation, preceded CD4+CD25+CD127- sorting. Notes on the study in general: This study did not directly address biological reproducibility. Few patients were studied, so findings need validation in larger groups. Activated donor B cell expansion appeared to reveal the most relevant donor-specific TCRbeta repertoire.

The CDR3 has 15 amino acids. The germline gives CDR1 SEHNR, CDR2 FQNEAQ (reference sequence). Germline trimming cut 4 bases from V and 2 bases from J; bases unmatched to any gene: 3. On this clone: Antigen: not known.

The repertoire was sequenced with immunoSEQ multiplex PCR; TCRdb's copy has only in-frame clones and lacks some. Counted here are tens of thousands of clones, less than 97% occurring once; the ten biggest clones make up 0.37%. V usage is TRBV7-9 and J usage is TRBJ2-5; 11 bases match TRBD1. This TCR came from a human donor in good health. Sequenced input: Tregs from blood cultured with allogeneic cells. Here the CDR3 reads CASSSGQGVQETQYF. CDR3 sequence (DNA): TGTGCCAGCAGCTCGGGACAGGGGGTACAAGAGACCCAGTACTTC.